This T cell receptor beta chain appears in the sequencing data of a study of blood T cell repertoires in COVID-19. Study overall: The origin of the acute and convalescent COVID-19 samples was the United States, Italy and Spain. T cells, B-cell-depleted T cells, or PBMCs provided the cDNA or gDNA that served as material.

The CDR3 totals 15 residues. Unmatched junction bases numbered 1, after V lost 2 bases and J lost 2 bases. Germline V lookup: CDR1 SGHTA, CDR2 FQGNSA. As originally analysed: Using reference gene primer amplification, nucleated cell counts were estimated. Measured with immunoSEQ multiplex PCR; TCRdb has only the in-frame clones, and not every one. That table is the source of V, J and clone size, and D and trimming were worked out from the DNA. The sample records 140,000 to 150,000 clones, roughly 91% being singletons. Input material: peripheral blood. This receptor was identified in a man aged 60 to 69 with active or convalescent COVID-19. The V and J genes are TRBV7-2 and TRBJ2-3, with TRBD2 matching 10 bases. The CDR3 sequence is CASSLTSGITDTQYF. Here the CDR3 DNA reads TGTGCCAGCAGCTTAACTAGCGGGATCACAGATACGCAGTATTTT.